Each of the 5 T cell receptor beta chains below was sequenced from the same sample in a study of blood T cell repertoires in COVID-19. Sequenced by immunoSEQ multiplex PCR; TCRdb stores in-frame clones only, minus some. The sample lists approximately 52,000 clones, more than 85% seen once, with about 6% in the top ten. The source material was peripheral blood. The receptors here all came from a man aged 45 to 65 with active COVID-19.

The gene calls are TRBV19 and TRBJ1-2; D unclear. The CDR3 consists of 14 residues. The germline V gene has CDR1 LNHDA and CDR2 SQIVND (reference sequence). The CDR3 loop is CELGPFLVAYGYTF. The CDR3 bases are TGTGAATTGGGCCCTTTCCTGGTTGCCTATGGCTACACCTTC.

The chain uses TRBV10-1 and TRBJ1-2; D is uncertain. Trimming took 0 bases from V and 4 from J, leaving 9 bases between them. The germline V gene encodes CDR1 WNHNN and CDR2 SYGVQD (reference sequence). The CDR3 has 14 amino acids. The CDR3: CASSESRQPYGYTF. DNA for the CDR3: TGCGCCAGCAGTGAGTCCAGGCAGCCCTATGGCTACACCTTC.

The chain joins TRBV14 to TRBJ2-3, with a possible D match to TRBD2 (5 bases). Between the trimmed V and J ends, which lost 4 bases and 2 bases, there was a span of 13 bases. CDR1 and CDR2 from the germline V gene are SGHDN and FVKESK. The CDR3 loop spans 15 amino acids. In DNA form, the CDR3 reads TGTGCCAGCAGCCGAGGGAGATGGCACACAGATACGCAGTATTTT. Translating gives CASSRGRWHTDTQYF.

This chain links TRBV10-1 with TRBJ1-2, with 7 bases matching TRBD1. With V trimmed by 4 bases and J by 8 bases, 7 bases remained unmatched. The germline V gene has CDR1 WNHNN and CDR2 SYGVQD (reference sequence). CDR3 length: 13 amino acids. Here the CDR3 DNA reads TGCGCCAGCAGTGGACAGGGCGCCGTAGGCTACACCTTC. Translating gives CASSGQGAVGYTF.

The chain joins TRBV14 to TRBJ2-7, with D possibly being TRBD1 (5 bases). CDR1 and CDR2 (germline): SGHDN, FVKESK. The CDR3 loop spans 13 amino acids. V was shortened by 6 bases and J by 2 bases, with 11 bases between the two germline ends. Here the CDR3 reads CASRLQGTYEQYF. DNA of the CDR3: TGTGCCAGCAGGCTTCAGGGAACCTACGAGCAGTACTTC.